The present T cell receptor beta chain was sequenced within a study of blood T cells in healthy people across ages. Study findings and constraints: Donor CMV status, an unknown factor, possibly confounded changes in expanded clonotypes.

Regarding this clonotype: Antigen specificity is unknown.

Per-sample yields of isolated PBMCs were at least 6 million. Next came a second PCR, run for about 6 to 11 cycles, which used a sample-barcoded 5' primer along with a J-beta primer mix. A template-switch adaptor that had 12 random nucleotides put a tag on each cDNA molecule. Every sample gave at least 2.5 million paired-end reads containing CDR3. One entry per CDR3 protein results from TCRdb running MiXCR on the 5' RACE reads. The sample shows 540,000 or so distinct CDR3 sequences, roughly 28% of them seen only once. Sequenced sample: blood. This clonotype originated in a woman aged 70 to 79 in good health.

Here the CDR3 reads CASSLGSSGGAVYNEQFF. The CDR3 nucleotides read TGTGCCAGCAGCTTAGGTTCTAGCGGGGGGGCTGTTTACAATGAGCAGTTCTTC. The chain combines TRBV7-8 with TRBJ2-1; TRBD2 matches at 12 bases. CDR1 SGHVS and CDR2 FQNEAQ come from the germline V gene. Trimming cost V 1 base and J 4 bases; bases outside gene matches: 8. The CDR3 extends over 18 amino acids.